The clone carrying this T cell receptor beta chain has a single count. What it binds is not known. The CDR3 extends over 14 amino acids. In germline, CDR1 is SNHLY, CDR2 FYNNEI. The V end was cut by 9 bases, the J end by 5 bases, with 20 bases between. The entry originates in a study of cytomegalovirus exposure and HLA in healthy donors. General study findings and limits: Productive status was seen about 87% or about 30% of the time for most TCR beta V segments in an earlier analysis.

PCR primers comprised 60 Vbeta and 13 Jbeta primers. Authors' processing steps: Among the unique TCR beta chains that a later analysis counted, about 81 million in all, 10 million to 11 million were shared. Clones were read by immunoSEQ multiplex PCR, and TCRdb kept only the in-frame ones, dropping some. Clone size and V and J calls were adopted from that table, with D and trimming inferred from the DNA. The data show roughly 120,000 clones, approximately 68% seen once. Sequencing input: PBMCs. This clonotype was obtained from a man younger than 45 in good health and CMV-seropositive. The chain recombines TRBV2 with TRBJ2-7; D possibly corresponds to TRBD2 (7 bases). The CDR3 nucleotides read TGTGCCAGGGGGGCGGGGGTACGAGAGGACGAGCAGTACTTC. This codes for CARGAGVREDEQYF.